Given below is one T cell receptor beta chain in context. Trimming left V 4 bases short and J 3 bases short, with 9 bases between. Per germline, CDR1 LGHDT and CDR2 YNNKEL (reference sequence). The CDR3 covers 13 residues. In the authors' workflow: Reference gene primers were amplified, and this amplification served to estimate nucleated cell counts. Sequenced by immunoSEQ multiplex PCR; TCRdb stores in-frame clones only, minus some. The V and J calls and the clone size are those of that table, but D and trimming were determined from the DNA. Of 200,000 to 250,000 clones detected, roughly four fifths appear once; the ten largest clones hold more than 2%. The sample is drawn from a study of blood T cell repertoires in COVID-19. Overall study context: From T cells, B-cell-depleted T cells, or PBMCs came the material, which was cDNA or gDNA.

The receptor was derived from a woman aged 60 to 75 with acute or convalescent COVID-19. Sample: peripheral blood. This sequence joins TRBV3-1 (or the pseudogene TRBV3-2) and TRBJ2-5, with a weak D call TRBD2 (5 bases). CDR3 residues: CASSPSGKETQYF. The CDR3 coding sequence is TGTGCCAGCAGCCCATCGGGAAAAGAGACCCAGTACTTC.